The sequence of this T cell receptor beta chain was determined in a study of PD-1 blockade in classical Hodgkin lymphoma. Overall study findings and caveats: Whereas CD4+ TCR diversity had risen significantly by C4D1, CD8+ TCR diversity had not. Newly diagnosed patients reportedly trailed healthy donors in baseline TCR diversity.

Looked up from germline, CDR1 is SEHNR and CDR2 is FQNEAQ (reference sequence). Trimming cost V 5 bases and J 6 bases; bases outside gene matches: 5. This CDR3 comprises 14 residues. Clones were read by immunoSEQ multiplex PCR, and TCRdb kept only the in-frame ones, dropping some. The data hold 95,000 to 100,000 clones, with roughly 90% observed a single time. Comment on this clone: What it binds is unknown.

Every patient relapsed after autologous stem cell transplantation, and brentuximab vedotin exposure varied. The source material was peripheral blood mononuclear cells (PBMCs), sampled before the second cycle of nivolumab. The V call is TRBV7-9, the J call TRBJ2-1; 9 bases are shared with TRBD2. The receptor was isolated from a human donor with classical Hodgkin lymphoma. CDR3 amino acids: CASSPGLALNEQFF. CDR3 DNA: TGTGCCAGCAGCCCCGGACTAGCGCTCAATGAGCAGTTCTTC.